A selection of T cell receptor beta chains follows, all from one sample in a study of CD8+ T cells in alopecia areata. TCRdb's table, derived via immunoSEQ multiplex PCR, lists solely in-frame clones and lacks some. The sample has 60,000 to 90,000 clones, approximately 66% seen once. The sequencing here drew on CD8+ T cells sorted from blood, taken at week 24, from a patient treated with tofacitinib. Every receptor here comes from a human donor with alopecia areata. The CDR3 runs from the conserved cysteine through the conserved F or W. A D gene is named only where the DNA matches it firmly. The size of a clone is reported for some rows only, either as once, few or many, or as a class for expanded clones.

v_gene: TRBV4-3
abundance: NA
j_gene: TRBJ1-1
len: 14
d_gene: NA
CDR3nt: TGCGCCAGCAGCCAAGATCGGGTGAACACTGAAGCTTTCTTT
CDR3aa: CASSQDRVNTEAFF

v_gene: TRBV14
abundance: NA
j_gene: TRBJ1-2
len: 16
d_gene: TRBD1
CDR3nt: TGTGCCAGCAGCCAACACCGGACAGGGGGAAACTATGGCTACACCTTC
CDR3aa: CASSQHRTGGNYGYTF

v_gene: TRBV4-1
abundance: once
j_gene: TRBJ1-2
len: 15
d_gene: TRBD1
CDR3nt: TGCGCCAGCAGCCAAGAACAGGGGGCAAACTATGGCTACACCTTC
CDR3aa: CASSQEQGANYGYTF

v_gene: TRBV5-1
abundance: few
j_gene: TRBJ2-5
len: 14
d_gene: TRBD1
CDR3nt: TGCGCCAGCAGCTCGGACAGGGGGCACGAGACCCAGTACTTC
CDR3aa: CASSSDRGHETQYF

v_gene: TRBV4-1
abundance: NA
j_gene: TRBJ2-1
len: 14
d_gene: TRBD1
CDR3nt: TGCGCCAGCAGCCCCCGGACAGGGACGAATGAGCAGTTCTTC
CDR3aa: CASSPRTGTNEQFF

v_gene: TRBV28
abundance: NA
j_gene: TRBJ2-7
len: 15
d_gene: TRBD2
CDR3nt: TGTGCCAGCAGTTTTCGGGGGGGAAGCTCCTACGAGCAGTACTTC
CDR3aa: CASSFRGGSSYEQYF

v_gene: TRBV4-1
abundance: NA
j_gene: TRBJ2-7
len: 14
d_gene: TRBD1
CDR3nt: TGCGCCAGCAGCCCCGGACAGGGGGCGTACGAGCAGTACTTC
CDR3aa: CASSPGQGAYEQYF

v_gene: TRBV6-5
abundance: NA
j_gene: TRBJ2-7
len: 15
d_gene: TRBD1
CDR3nt: TGTGCCAGCAGTTACCAGGGACAGGGCTCCTACGAGCAGTACTTC
CDR3aa: CASSYQGQGSYEQYF

v_gene: TRBV11-2
abundance: NA
j_gene: TRBJ2-7
len: 14
d_gene: TRBD1
CDR3nt: TGTGCCAGCAGCTTGGCGGGACAGGACGGCGAGCAGTACTTC
CDR3aa: CASSLAGQDGEQYF

v_gene: TRBV5-4
abundance: NA
j_gene: TRBJ2-7
len: 15
d_gene: TRBD1
CDR3nt: TGTGCCAGCAGTCCCGGGACAGGGGGCACCTACGAGCAGTACTTC
CDR3aa: CASSPGTGGTYEQYF

v_gene: TRBV5-1
abundance: NA
j_gene: TRBJ2-1
len: 16
d_gene: TRBD2
CDR3nt: TGCGCCAGCAGCTGGGGGACTAGCGGCTCCTACAATGAGCAGTTCTTC
CDR3aa: CASSWGTSGSYNEQFF

v_gene: TRBV5-1
abundance: NA
j_gene: TRBJ2-7
len: 12
d_gene: TRBD1
CDR3nt: TGCGCCAGCAGCTGGACAGGCTACGAGCAGTACTTC
CDR3aa: CASSWTGYEQYF

v_gene: TRBV9
abundance: few
j_gene: TRBJ1-5
len: 15
d_gene: NA
CDR3nt: TGTGCCAGCAGCGTAGGTGTAACAGTGGGCCAGCCCCAGCATTTT
CDR3aa: CASSVGVTVGQPQHF

v_gene: TRBV2
abundance: NA
j_gene: TRBJ2-7
len: 14
d_gene: NA
CDR3nt: TGTGCCAGCAGTGCGTTACAGGATATCTACGAGCAGTACTTC
CDR3aa: CASSALQDIYEQYF

v_gene: TRBV29-1
abundance: NA
j_gene: TRBJ2-3
len: 16
d_gene: NA
CDR3nt: TGCAGCGTTGAAGATCCCCGACTGGCTACCACAGATACGCAGTATTTT
CDR3aa: CSVEDPRLATTDTQYF

v_gene: TRBV7-9
abundance: few
j_gene: TRBJ2-7
len: 16
d_gene: NA
CDR3nt: TGTGCCAGCAGCTTACCCCCATTCCGAACTTCCTACGAGCAGTACTTC
CDR3aa: CASSLPPFRTSYEQYF

v_gene: TRBV9
abundance: NA
j_gene: TRBJ2-7
len: 17
d_gene: TRBD2
CDR3nt: TGTGCCAGCAGCGGGGGACTAGCGGGAGGGCCCTCCCACGAGCAGTACTTC
CDR3aa: CASSGGLAGGPSHEQYF

v_gene: TRBV4-3
abundance: NA
j_gene: TRBJ2-1
len: 14
d_gene: NA
CDR3nt: TGCGCCAGCAGCCAAGCCAGCGGATACAATGAGCAGTTCTTC
CDR3aa: CASSQASGYNEQFF

v_gene: TRBV7-8
abundance: NA
j_gene: TRBJ2-5
len: 15
d_gene: TRBD2
CDR3nt: TGTGCCAGCAGCCAAGAGGGGACTAGGGGGGAGACCCAGTACTTC
CDR3aa: CASSQEGTRGETQYF

v_gene: TRBV29-1
abundance: NA
j_gene: TRBJ2-2
len: 12
d_gene: NA
CDR3nt: TGCAGCGTTGAAGAGCTACCCGGGGAGCTGTTTTTT
CDR3aa: CSVEELPGELFF

v_gene: TRBV4-3
abundance: once
j_gene: TRBJ2-7
len: 15
d_gene: TRBD1
CDR3nt: TGCGCCAGCAGCCAACTAGGGGGACAGGGCGACGAGCAGTACTTC
CDR3aa: CASSQLGGQGDEQYF

v_gene: TRBV4-1
abundance: NA
j_gene: TRBJ2-3
len: 14
d_gene: NA
CDR3nt: TGCGCCAGCAGCCAATTGCTAGACACAGATACGCAGTATTTT
CDR3aa: CASSQLLDTDTQYF

v_gene: TRBV5-1
abundance: few
j_gene: TRBJ2-7
len: 13
d_gene: TRBD1
CDR3nt: TGCGCCAGCAGCCAGGGGGCTACCTACGAGCAGTACTTC
CDR3aa: CASSQGATYEQYF

v_gene: TRBV4-3
abundance: NA
j_gene: TRBJ2-5
len: 15
d_gene: NA
CDR3nt: TGCGCCAGCAGCCAAGAACCGAGGGAGCAAGAGACCCAGTACTTC
CDR3aa: CASSQEPREQETQYF